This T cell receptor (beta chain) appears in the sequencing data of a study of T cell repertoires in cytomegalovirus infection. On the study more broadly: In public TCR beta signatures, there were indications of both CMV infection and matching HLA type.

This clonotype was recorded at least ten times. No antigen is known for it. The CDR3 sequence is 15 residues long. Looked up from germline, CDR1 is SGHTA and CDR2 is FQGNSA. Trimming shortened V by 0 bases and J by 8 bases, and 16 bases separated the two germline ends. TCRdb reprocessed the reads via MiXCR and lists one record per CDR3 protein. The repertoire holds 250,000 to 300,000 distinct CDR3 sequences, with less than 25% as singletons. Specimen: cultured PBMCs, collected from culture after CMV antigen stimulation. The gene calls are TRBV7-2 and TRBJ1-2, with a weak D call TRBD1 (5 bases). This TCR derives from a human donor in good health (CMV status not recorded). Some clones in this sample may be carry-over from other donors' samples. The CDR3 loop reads CASSLANPGTLGYTF. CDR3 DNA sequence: TGTGCCAGCAGCTTAGCTAATCCAGGGACCCTGGGCTACACCTTC.